These T cell receptor beta chains were read from a single sample in a study of B cell selection in AIRE deficiency. TCRdb's copy holds only in-frame clones and misses some; the assay was immunoSEQ multiplex PCR. The sample lists roughly 25,000 clones; around 95% were seen once. Sequencing input: CD4+CD127+ conventional T cells sorted from PBMCs. The receptors shown here come from a human donor in good health. CDR3s include the opening cysteine and the closing phenylalanine or tryptophan. A D gene is named only where the DNA matches it firmly. The size entry is marked missing in some rows and otherwise reads once, few, many or a size class.

J | size | D | V | CDR3 | DNA
TRBJ2-2 | NA | TRBD2 | TRBV5-1 | CASSLSSGTPGELFF | TGCGCCAGCAGCTTATCTAGCGGGACGCCCGGGGAGCTGTTTTTT
TRBJ1-2 | NA | NA | TRBV11-2 | CASSNDFYGYTF | TGTGCCAGCAGCAACGATTTCTATGGCTACACCTTC
TRBJ1-5 | once | TRBD1 | TRBV19 | CASSIIGQGATQPQHF | TGTGCCAGTAGTATAATCGGGCAGGGGGCGACGCAGCCCCAGCATTTT
TRBJ2-3 | NA | TRBD2 | TRBV2 | CASMGLAPTDTQYF | TGTGCCAGCATGGGACTAGCGCCTACAGATACGCAGTATTTT
TRBJ2-7 | NA | NA | TRBV10-3 | CAISEAGRGTGGNEQYF | TGTGCCATCAGTGAGGCGGGGAGGGGAACGGGGGGCAACGAGCAGTACTTC
TRBJ1-2 | NA | NA | TRBV6-8 | CASSSRDVYTF | TGTGCCAGCAGTTCCCGGGACGTCTACACCTTC
TRBJ2-7 | NA | TRBD1 | TRBV2 | CASERQGIDEQYF | TGTGCCAGCGAGAGACAGGGTATCGACGAGCAGTACTTC
TRBJ2-2 | NA | NA | TRBV18 | CASSPIGTLNGELFF | TGTGCCAGCTCACCGATTGGGACACTCAACGGGGAGCTGTTTTTT
TRBJ2-5 | NA | NA | TRBV18 | CASSPGFSGGGYETQYF | TGTGCCAGCTCACCAGGCTTTAGCGGAGGGGGCTACGAGACCCAGTACTTC
TRBJ2-6 | NA | TRBD2 | TRBV5-1 | CASSFLAGSPTGANVLTF | TGCGCCAGCAGCTTTCTAGCGGGGTCCCCCACTGGGGCCAACGTCCTGACTTTC
TRBJ2-7 | NA | TRBD2 | TRBV7-9 | CASSRLAGGSYEQYF | TGTGCCAGCAGCCGCTTAGCGGGGGGCTCCTACGAGCAGTACTTC
TRBJ2-3 | NA | NA | TRBV15 | CATSRDPTIPTTDTQYF | TGTGCCACCAGCAGAGATCCCACAATTCCAACCACAGATACGCAGTATTTT
TRBJ2-3 | NA | NA | TRBV27 | CASTSGRNTDTQYF | TGTGCCAGCACCTCCGGCAGGAATACAGATACGCAGTATTTT
TRBJ1-4 | NA | NA | TRBV19 | CASSRTRGPNEKLFF | TGTGCCAGTAGTAGGACAAGAGGGCCTAATGAAAAACTGTTTTTT
TRBJ2-2 | NA | TRBD1 | TRBV15 | CATSFDRVRAGELFF | TGTGCCACCAGCTTCGACAGGGTCAGGGCCGGGGAGCTGTTTTTT
TRBJ1-4 | NA | TRBD1 | TRBV5-1 | CASSPFGQDEKLFF | TGCGCCAGCAGCCCCTTCGGACAGGATGAAAAACTGTTTTTT
TRBJ1-2 | NA | TRBD1 | TRBV6-5 | CASRSSGTDYGYTF | TGTGCCAGCAGGTCATCCGGGACAGATTATGGCTACACCTTC
TRBJ2-5 | NA | NA | TRBV5-4 | CASSSQETQYF | TGTGCCAGCAGCTCACAAGAGACCCAGTACTTC
TRBJ2-7 | once | NA | TRBV19 | CASSIVGTYEQYF | TGTGCCAGTAGTATAGTGGGAACCTACGAGCAGTACTTC
TRBJ2-3 | NA | NA | TRBV6-1 | CASPSGITDTQYF | TGTGCCTCCCCTTCGGGGATCACAGATACGCAGTATTTT
TRBJ1-2 | NA | NA | TRBV15 | CATSTTVGGEGYTF | TGTGCCACCAGCACTACGGTGGGGGGTGAGGGCTACACCTTC
TRBJ2-4 | NA | NA | TRBV11-2 | CASSRLRLAGLKNIQYF | TGTGCCAGCAGCCGACTTAGGTTGGCTGGACTCAAAAACATTCAGTACTTC
TRBJ1-1 | NA | NA | TRBV18 | CASSPSNAGYTEAFF | TGTGCCAGCTCACCATCCAACGCAGGGTACACTGAAGCTTTCTTT
TRBJ2-2 | NA | NA | TRBV2 | CASSPDRTNTGELFF | TGTGCCAGCAGTCCTGACAGAACGAACACCGGGGAGCTGTTTTTT
TRBJ2-6 | NA | NA | TRBV21-1 | CASSNILRVGANVLTF | TGTGCCAGCAGCAATATTCTCCGGGTAGGGGCCAACGTCCTGACTTTC